These 18 T cell receptor beta chains were all obtained from the same sample, sequenced in a study of T-cell memory formation after mild COVID-19. TCRdb passed the 5' RACE reads through MiXCR, listing each CDR3 protein once. The sample includes approximately 580,000 distinct CDR3 sequences, just over 20% of them seen just once. Sequenced material: PBMCs or a T cell subset sorted from them (not recorded which). These receptors all come from an adult woman who had mild COVID-19 (a few samples of this study predate the infection). Cell type and time point are not known.

This clonotype has ten or more counts. The chain links TRBV24-1 to TRBJ1-1; a possible D gene is TRBD1 (5 bases). CDR1 and CDR2 from the germline V gene are KGHDR and SFDVKD. The V end was cut by 5 bases, the J end by 5 bases, with 11 bases between. This CDR3 has 13 amino acids. In DNA, the CDR3 is TGTGCCACCAGTGTTCCCGGGGGGACTGAAGCTTTCTTT. It specifies CATSVPGGTEAFF.

V gene TRBV7-3 combines with J gene TRBJ2-3, with D possibly being TRBD2 (6 bases). Trimming removed 1 base from V and 3 bases from J, with 11 bases in between. The germline gives CDR1 SGHTA, CDR2 FQGTGA. CDR3 length: 15 residues. The CDR3 spells CASSLIGLATDTQYF. CDR3 sequence (DNA): TGTGCCAGCAGCTTAATTGGGCTAGCGACAGATACGCAGTATTTT.

This clonotype was seen only a few times. The genes are TRBV5-1 and TRBJ2-1, with D perhaps matching TRBD1 (6 bases). Trimming stripped 4 bases from V and 9 bases from J, with 14 bases between. CDR1 and CDR2 (germline): SGHRS, YFSETQ. The CDR3 has 13 residues. CDR3 sequence: CASSPGQVSEQFF. DNA of the CDR3: TGCGCCAGCAGCCCGGGACAAGTCAGTGAGCAGTTCTTC.

The V call is TRBV6-4, the J call TRBJ2-1; D is perhaps TRBD1 (7 bases). CDR1 and CDR2 from the germline V gene are MRHNA and SNTAGT. Trimming cost V 4 bases and J 9 bases, with 19 bases left between them. This CDR3 has 15 amino acids. Here the CDR3 DNA reads TGTGCCAGCAGTGGACTTCAGGGGGGTCTAGGTGAGCAGTTCTTC. Encoded protein: CASSGLQGGLGEQFF.

The chain employs TRBV4-1 and TRBJ1-2; possible D gene TRBD1, 6 bases. Germline loops: CDR1 MGHRA, CDR2 YSYEKL. The CDR3 consists of 17 residues. Between the trimmed V and J ends, which lost 0 bases and 6 bases, there was a span of 20 bases. Here the CDR3 reads CASSQDGRTDPGDGYTF. DNA for the CDR3: TGCGCCAGCAGCCAAGATGGGAGGACAGACCCCGGAGATGGCTACACCTTC.

This clonotype was found a few times. The chain combines TRBV20-1 with TRBJ2-1, with 11 bases aligning to TRBD2. J gave up 6 bases and V 7 bases, and 5 bases lay outside the gene matches. This CDR3 has 13 amino acids. Germline V gives CDR1 DFQATT, CDR2 SNEGSKA (reference sequence). CDR3 region: CSGHLAGGNEQFF. CDR3 nucleotides: TGCAGTGGCCACCTAGCGGGGGGCAATGAGCAGTTCTTC.

About this clonotype itself: It may be a read error: a sequence one base away is much more abundant. This rearrangement joins TRBV5-1 to TRBJ2-1; D is unresolved. Germline V gene lookup returns CDR1 SGHRS and CDR2 YFSETQ. The length of the CDR3 is 15 residues. Here the CDR3 reads CDSSLGSRWGNEQFF. CDR3 DNA sequence: TGCGACAGCAGCTTGGGGTCCCGTTGGGGCAATGAGCAGTTCTTC.

This clonotype was seen many times. The chain recombines TRBV20-1 with TRBJ2-5; D is undetermined. Trimming shortened V by 6 bases and J by 5 bases, and 13 bases separated the two germline ends. CDR1 and CDR2 (germline): DFQATT, SNEGSKA (reference sequence). The CDR3 has 12 amino acids. CDR3 sequence (DNA): TGCAGTGCAACCACCAGAAGGGAGACCCAGTACTTC. Protein: CSATTRRETQYF.

This clonotype appeared a few times. The rearrangement uses TRBV20-1 and TRBJ1-5; D ambiguous. The length of the CDR3 is 14 residues. Germline values: CDR1 DFQATT, CDR2 SNEGSKA (reference sequence). In DNA, the CDR3 is TGCAGCGCACGGGAGCTAAGTAGCAATCAGCCCCAGCATTTT. Translating gives CSARELSSNQPQHF.

This chain joins TRBV30 and TRBJ2-1; 7 bases fit TRBD2. Germline loops: CDR1 GTSNPN, CDR2 SVGIG (reference sequence). V shed 4 bases, J shed 5 bases, and the junction held 14 bases outside the gene matches. The length of the CDR3 is 16 residues. The CDR3 nucleotides are TGTGCCTGGATGACTAAGGTGGCTAGCGGTAACAATGAGCAGTTCTTC. It is translated as CAWMTKVASGNNEQFF.

The chain recombines TRBV5-1 with TRBJ2-7; possible D gene TRBD1, 7 bases. V lost 4 bases and J lost 6, with 17 bases in between. The CDR3 has 14 amino acids. Per germline, CDR1 SGHRS and CDR2 YFSETQ. Written as DNA, the CDR3 is TGCGCCAGCAGCGGCGGGACAGCCGGGGTCGAGCAGTACTTC. Translation gives CASSGGTAGVEQYF.

This chain joins TRBV5-1 and TRBJ2-3; 12 bases are shared with TRBD1. Germline CDR1 is SGHRS and CDR2 is YFSETQ. After removal of 4 bases from V and 4 bases from J, the junction contained 4 bases not matched to a gene. The CDR3 loop spans 15 amino acids. CDR3 nucleotide sequence: TGCGCCAGCAGCCCCGGGACAGGGGGCGCAGATACGCAGTATTTT. As protein: CASSPGTGGADTQYF.

This clonotype turned up a few times. V usage is TRBV10-3 and J usage is TRBJ2-7, with a possible D match to TRBD1 (8 bases). This CDR3 contains 14 residues. Germline V CDR1 and CDR2: ENHRY, SYGVKD. The ends were cut back, 8 bases at V and 7 bases at J, with 21 bases in the middle. In DNA, the CDR3 is TGTGCCATCGGCAGGACAGGGAGGGTCGGAGAGCAGTACTTC. It translates to CAIGRTGRVGEQYF.

There are a few counts of this clonotype. The chain carries TRBV10-3 and TRBJ2-7; the match to TRBD1 covers 10 bases. This CDR3 contains 15 residues. J gave up 5 bases and V 4 bases, and 8 bases lay outside the gene matches. Germline V gives CDR1 ENHRY, CDR2 SYGVKD. The CDR3 DNA reads TGTGCCATCAGTGTGGGACAGGGGCTAAGCCACGAGCAGTACTTC. Its protein product is CAISVGQGLSHEQYF.

The chain joins TRBV12-3 or TRBV12-4 to TRBJ2-7, with D unresolved. The CDR3 spans 15 residues. Trimming took 3 bases from V and 5 from J, leaving 17 bases between them. CDR3 amino acids: CASSFESDSGDEQYF. DNA for the CDR3: TGTGCCAGCAGTTTCGAGTCAGACTCCGGTGACGAGCAGTACTTC.

The rearrangement links TRBV14 to TRBJ1-1; TRBD1 agrees at 7 bases. CDR3 length: 15 amino acids. Unmatched junction bases numbered 2, after V lost 0 bases and J lost 1 base. Germline assignment: CDR1 SGHDN and CDR2 FVKESK. The CDR3 DNA sequence: TGTGCCAGCAGCCAAGATGCAGGGGGGAACACTGAAGCTTTCTTT. This sequence encodes CASSQDAGGNTEAFF.

The V and J genes are TRBV12-3 or TRBV12-4 and TRBJ2-5; D gene ambiguous. The CDR3 runs 13 residues. Trimming shortened V by 3 bases and J by 4 bases, and 9 bases separated the two germline ends. The CDR3 region has the DNA TGTGCCAGCAGTTTTTTGTGGGGAGAGACCCAGTACTTC. As protein: CASSFLWGETQYF.

This clonotype showed up just a few times. The chain carries TRBV7-3 and TRBJ2-3; weak D call: TRBD1 (6 bases). V dropped 4 bases and J dropped 4 bases, with 15 bases sitting between them. The germline V gene has CDR1 SGHTA and CDR2 FQGTGA. The CDR3 is 15 amino acids. CDR3 in DNA: TGTGCCAGCAGCTCCCTAGGGGGTGAGGCAGATACGCAGTATTTT. Encoded protein: CASSSLGGEADTQYF.